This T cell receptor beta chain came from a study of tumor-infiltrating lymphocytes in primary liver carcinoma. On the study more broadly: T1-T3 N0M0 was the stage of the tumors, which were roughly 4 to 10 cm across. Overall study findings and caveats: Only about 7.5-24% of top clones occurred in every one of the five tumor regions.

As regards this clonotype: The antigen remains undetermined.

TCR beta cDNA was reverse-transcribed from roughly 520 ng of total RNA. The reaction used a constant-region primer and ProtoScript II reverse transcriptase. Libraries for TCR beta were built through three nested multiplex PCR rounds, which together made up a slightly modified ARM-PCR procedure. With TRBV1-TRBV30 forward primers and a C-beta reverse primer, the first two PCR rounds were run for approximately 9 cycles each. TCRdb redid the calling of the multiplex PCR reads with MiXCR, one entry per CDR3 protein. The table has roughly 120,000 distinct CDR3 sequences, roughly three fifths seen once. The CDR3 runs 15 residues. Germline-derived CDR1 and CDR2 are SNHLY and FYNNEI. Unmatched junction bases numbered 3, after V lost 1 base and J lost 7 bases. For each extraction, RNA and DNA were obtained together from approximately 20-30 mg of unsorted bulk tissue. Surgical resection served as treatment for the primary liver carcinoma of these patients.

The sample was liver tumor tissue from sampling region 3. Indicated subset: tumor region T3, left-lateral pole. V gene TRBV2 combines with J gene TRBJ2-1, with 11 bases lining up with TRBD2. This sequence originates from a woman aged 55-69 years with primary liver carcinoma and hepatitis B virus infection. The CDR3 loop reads CASSEGLAGLNEQFF. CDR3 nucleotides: TGTGCCAGCAGTGAAGGACTAGCGGGACTGAATGAGCAGTTCTTC. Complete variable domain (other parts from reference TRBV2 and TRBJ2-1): EPEVTQTPSHQVTQMGQEVILRCVPISNHLYFYWYRQILGQKVEFLVSFYNNEISEKSEIFDDQFSVERPDGSNFTLKIRSTKLEDSAMYFCASSEGLAGLNEQFFGPGTRLTVL.